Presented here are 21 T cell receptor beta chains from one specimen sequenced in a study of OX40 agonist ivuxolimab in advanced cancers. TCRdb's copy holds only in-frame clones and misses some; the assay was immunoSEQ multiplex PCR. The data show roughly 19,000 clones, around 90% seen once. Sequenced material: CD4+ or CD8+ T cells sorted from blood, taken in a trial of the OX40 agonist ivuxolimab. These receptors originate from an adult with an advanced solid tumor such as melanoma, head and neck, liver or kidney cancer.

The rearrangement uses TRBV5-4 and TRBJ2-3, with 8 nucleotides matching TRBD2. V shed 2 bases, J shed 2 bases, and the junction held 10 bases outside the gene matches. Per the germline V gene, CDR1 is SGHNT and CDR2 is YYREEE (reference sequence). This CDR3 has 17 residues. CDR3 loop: CASSLAGAYFATDTQYF. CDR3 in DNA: TGTGCCAGCAGCTTAGCGGGGGCCTACTTCGCCACAGATACGCAGTATTTT.

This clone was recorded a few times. CDR3 amino acids: CASSGEGNEQFF. The DNA of the CDR3 is TGTGCCAGCAGTGGGGAGGGAAATGAGCAGTTCTTC. The chain links TRBV2 to TRBJ2-1, with 7 positions matching TRBD2. This CDR3 comprises 12 residues. Germline values: CDR1 SNHLY, CDR2 FYNNEI. Unmatched junction bases numbered 1, after V lost 4 bases and J lost 7 bases.

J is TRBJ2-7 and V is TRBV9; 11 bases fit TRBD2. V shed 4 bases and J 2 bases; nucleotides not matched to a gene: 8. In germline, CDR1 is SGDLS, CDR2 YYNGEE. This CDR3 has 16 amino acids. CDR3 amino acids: CASSPQGSGRAYEQYF. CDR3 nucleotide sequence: TGTGCCAGCAGCCCTCAGGGTAGCGGGAGGGCCTACGAGCAGTACTTC.

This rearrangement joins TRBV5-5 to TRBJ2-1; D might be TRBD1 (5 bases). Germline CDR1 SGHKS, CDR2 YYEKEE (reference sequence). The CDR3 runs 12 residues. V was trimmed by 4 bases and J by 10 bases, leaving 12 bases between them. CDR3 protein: CASSQTAGEQFF. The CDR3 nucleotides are TGTGCCAGCAGCCAGACAGCTGGCGAGCAGTTCTTC.

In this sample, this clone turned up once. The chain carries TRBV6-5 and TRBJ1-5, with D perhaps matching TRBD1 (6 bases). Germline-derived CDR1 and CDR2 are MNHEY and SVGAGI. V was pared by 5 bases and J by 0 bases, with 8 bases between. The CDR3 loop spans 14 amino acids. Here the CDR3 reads CASSQGYSNQPQHF. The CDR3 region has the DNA TGTGCCAGCAGTCAGGGGTATAGCAATCAGCCCCAGCATTTT.

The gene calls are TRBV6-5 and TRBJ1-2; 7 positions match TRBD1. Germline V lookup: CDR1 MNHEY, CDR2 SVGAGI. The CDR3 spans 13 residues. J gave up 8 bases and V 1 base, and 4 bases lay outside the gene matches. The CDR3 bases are TGTGCCAGCAGTTACTTGACAGGGCTCGGCTACACCTTC. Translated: CASSYLTGLGYTF.

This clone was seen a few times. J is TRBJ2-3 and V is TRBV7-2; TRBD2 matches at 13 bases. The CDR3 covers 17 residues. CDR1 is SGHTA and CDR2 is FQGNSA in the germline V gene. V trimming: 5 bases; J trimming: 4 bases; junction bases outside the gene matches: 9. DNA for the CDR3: TGTGCCAGCAGCCAGACTAGCGGGGGGCCTCCCCCAGATACGCAGTATTTT. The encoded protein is CASSQTSGGPPPDTQYF.

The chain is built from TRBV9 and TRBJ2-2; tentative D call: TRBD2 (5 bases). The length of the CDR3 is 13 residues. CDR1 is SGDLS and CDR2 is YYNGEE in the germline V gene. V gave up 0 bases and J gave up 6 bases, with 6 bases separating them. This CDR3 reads CASSVGGAGELFF. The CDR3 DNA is TGTGCCAGCAGCGTAGGGGGAGCCGGGGAGCTGTTTTTT.

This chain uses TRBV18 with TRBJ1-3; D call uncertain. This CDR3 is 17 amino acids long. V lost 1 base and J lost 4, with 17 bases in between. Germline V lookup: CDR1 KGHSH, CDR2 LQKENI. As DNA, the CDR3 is TGTGCCAGCTCACCACGGAAGGGTGCGCGAGAGGGAAACACCATATATTTT. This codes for CASSPRKGAREGNTIYF.

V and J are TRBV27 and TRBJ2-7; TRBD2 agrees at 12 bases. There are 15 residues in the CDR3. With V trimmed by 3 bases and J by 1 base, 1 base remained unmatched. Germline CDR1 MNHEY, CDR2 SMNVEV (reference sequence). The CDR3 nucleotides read TGTGCCAGCAGTTTGACTAGCGGGAGATCCTACGAGCAGTACTTC. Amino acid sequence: CASSLTSGRSYEQYF.

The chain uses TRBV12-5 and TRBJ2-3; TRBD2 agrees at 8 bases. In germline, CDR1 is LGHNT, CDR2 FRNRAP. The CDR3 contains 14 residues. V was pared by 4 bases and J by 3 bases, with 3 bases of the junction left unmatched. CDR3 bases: TGTGCTAGTGGTTATCCTAGCGGGACAGATACGCAGTATTTT. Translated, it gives CASGYPSGTDTQYF.

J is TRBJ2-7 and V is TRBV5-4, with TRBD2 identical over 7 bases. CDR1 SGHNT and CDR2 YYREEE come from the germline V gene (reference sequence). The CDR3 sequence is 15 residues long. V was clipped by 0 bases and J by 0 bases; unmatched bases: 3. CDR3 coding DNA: TGTGCCAGCAGCTTGGACGGCGGGAGCTCCTACGAGCAGTACTTC. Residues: CASSLDGGSSYEQYF.

The CDR3: CASSLGNGLFF. CDR3 nucleotides: TGTGCCAGCAGCTTGGGGAACGGGCTGTTTTTT. The chain combines TRBV7-9 with TRBJ2-2, with D unclear. V was shortened by 3 bases and J by 13 bases, with 9 bases between the two germline ends. Per germline, CDR1 SEHNR and CDR2 FQNEAQ (reference sequence). The CDR3 extends over 11 amino acids.

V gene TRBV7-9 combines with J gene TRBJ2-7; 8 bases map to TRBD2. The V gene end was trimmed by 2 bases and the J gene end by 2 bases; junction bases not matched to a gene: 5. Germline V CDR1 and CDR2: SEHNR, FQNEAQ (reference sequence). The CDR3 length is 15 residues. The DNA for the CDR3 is TGTGCCAGCAGCTTACTAGCGGGTTTAACCTACGAGCAGTACTTC. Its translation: CASSLLAGLTYEQYF.

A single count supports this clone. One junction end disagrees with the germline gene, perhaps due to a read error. The CDR3 region is CASSLSPGTAYNEQFF. DNA of the CDR3: TGTGCCAGCAGTTTATCTCCGGGGACTGCCTATAATGAGCAGTTCTTC. The chain recombines TRBV27 with TRBJ2-1, with a tentative D call TRBD2 (6 bases). The CDR3 totals 16 residues. Germline V gene lookup returns CDR1 MNHEY and CDR2 SMNVEV (reference sequence).

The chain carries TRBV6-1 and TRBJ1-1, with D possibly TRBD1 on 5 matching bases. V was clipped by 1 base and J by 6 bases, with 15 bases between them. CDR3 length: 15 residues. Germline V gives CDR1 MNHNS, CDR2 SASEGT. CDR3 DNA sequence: TGTGCCAGCAGTGAAGTGTTTGGGGCCTACCCTGAAGCTTTCTTT. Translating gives CASSEVFGAYPEAFF.

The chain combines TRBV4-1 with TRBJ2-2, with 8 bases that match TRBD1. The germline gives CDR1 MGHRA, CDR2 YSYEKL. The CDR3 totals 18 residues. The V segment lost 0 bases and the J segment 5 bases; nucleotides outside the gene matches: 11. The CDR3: CASSQEGVPQGATGELFF. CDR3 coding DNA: TGCGCCAGCAGCCAAGAGGGAGTTCCCCAGGGGGCGACCGGGGAGCTGTTTTTT.

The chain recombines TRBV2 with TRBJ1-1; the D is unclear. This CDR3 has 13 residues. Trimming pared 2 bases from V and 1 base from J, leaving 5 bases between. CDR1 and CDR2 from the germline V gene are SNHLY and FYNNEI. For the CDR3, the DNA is TGTGCCAGCAGTGAAATGGGGAACACTGAAGCTTTCTTT. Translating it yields CASSEMGNTEAFF.

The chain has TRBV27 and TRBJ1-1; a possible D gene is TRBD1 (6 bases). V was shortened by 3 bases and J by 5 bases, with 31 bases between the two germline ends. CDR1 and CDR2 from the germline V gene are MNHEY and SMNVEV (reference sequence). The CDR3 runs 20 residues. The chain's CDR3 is CASSFWGGAGKRQLGTEAFF. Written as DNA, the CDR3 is TGTGCCAGCAGTTTTTGGGGGGGGGCAGGGAAGCGACAACTAGGGACTGAAGCTTTCTTT.

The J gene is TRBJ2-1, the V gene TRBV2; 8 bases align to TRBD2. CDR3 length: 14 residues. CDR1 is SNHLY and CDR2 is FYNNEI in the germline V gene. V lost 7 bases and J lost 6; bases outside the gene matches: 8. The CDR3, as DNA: TGTGCCAGCATCAGCGGGAGTTGGGTCAATGAGCAGTTCTTC. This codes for CASISGSWVNEQFF. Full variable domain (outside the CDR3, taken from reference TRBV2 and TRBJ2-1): EPEVTQTPSHQVTQMGQEVILRCVPISNHLYFYWYRQILGQKVEFLVSFYNNEISEKSEIFDDQFSVERPDGSNFTLKIRSTKLEDSAMYFCASISGSWVNEQFFGPGTRLTVL.

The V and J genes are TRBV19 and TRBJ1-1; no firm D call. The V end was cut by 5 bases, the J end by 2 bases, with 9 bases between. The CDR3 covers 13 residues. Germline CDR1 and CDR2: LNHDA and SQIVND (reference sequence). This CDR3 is CASSLVYNTEAFF. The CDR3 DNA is TGTGCCAGTAGTCTAGTATATAACACTGAAGCTTTCTTT. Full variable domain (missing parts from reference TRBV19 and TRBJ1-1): DGGITQSPKYLFRKEGQNVTLSCEQNLNHDAMYWYRQDPGQGLRLIYYSQIVNDFQKGDIAEGYSVSREKKESFPLTVTSAQKNPTAFYLCASSLVYNTEAFFGQGTRLTVV.